This entry is about one T cell receptor (beta chain). This clone's antigen is unknown. Base qualities are not provided; no much larger clone lies one nucleotide away. The sample originates from a study of blood T cells in healthy people across ages (dated by TCRdb to about 2015). Regarding the complete study: In model experiments, template switching captured roughly one uniquely barcoded TCR beta cDNA molecule for every two T cells. To track age-related changes in TCR beta repertoire diversity, the study relied on deep sequencing normalized with unique cDNA molecular identifiers. The donors were split into four age groups: young (average about 15 years), middle-aged (roughly 39), aged (roughly 65) and long-lived (approximately 89). To avoid experimental bias, donors of different ages were spread randomly across the sequencing lanes. Two additional independent replicas of 1 million unique cDNA reads from the same blood draw were analyzed for two donors (one aged 18 to 30 and one aged 80 or older). The study at large found these results: The percentage of naive T cells measured by flow cytometry correlated strongly with observed TCR beta diversity. As age increased, observed TCR beta diversity per million T cells dropped in a roughly linear way, and a significant reduction was already evident by age about 40. Because profiling used bulk unsorted PBMCs, naive and antigen-experienced compartments could not be compared conclusively. Total diversity estimates from one million sequenced T cells were considered lower bounds and underestimates. Compared with the aged group, more naive CD4+ T cells, fewer expanded clones and increased TCR diversity were shown by the long-lived group, suggesting age selection. Because the CMV infection status of the donors was unknown, age-related changes in expanded clonotypes may potentially have been confounded.

The receptor library was made with 5' RACE. The sample was run on an Illumina HiSeq 2500. A second PCR of roughly 7 to 11 cycles was performed with a sample-barcoded 5' primer and a J-beta primer mix. Each TCR beta cDNA molecule received a unique molecular identifier from a template-switch 5' adaptor carrying 12 random nucleotides. Each sample yielded at least 2.5 million CDR3-containing paired-end reads. All of the RNA was converted into first-strand cDNA using the Mint cDNA synthesis kit, with a TRBC-specific oligonucleotide serving as the primer. All cDNA was treated with uracil-DNA glycosylase and then went through a first 18-cycle PCR with the universal primers M1SS and BC2_uni_R. Per the original workflow: For normalization, 1 million high-quality reads, each with a distinct molecular identifier, were randomly selected from each sample. Reads with shared molecular identifiers were discarded instead of being binned into consensus sequences. CDR3 identification, clonotype clustering and error correction used MiTCR with a Q25 quality threshold and the strictest error-elimination algorithm. A nonparametric unseen species model with Euler transformation was used to estimate a lower bound on total TCR beta diversity. The public reads were quality trimmed at Q25 with fastp and then assembled into clones with MiXCR by TCRdb, keeping productive beta chains. Identical CDR3 protein sequences are pooled into one entry, listed with their most common genes and DNA. In this record, the V and J calls reflect TCRdb's handling and not the investigators' own analysis. The sample contains about 1.4 million distinct CDR3 sequences, approximately 59% of them found a single time. In total, the top ten clones hold 6.5% to 8% of the sample.

The CDR3 runs 14 residues from the cysteine to the phenylalanine. Solely the CDR3 DNA is kept, with 42 bases framed from the first base. Reading the germline V gene (reference sequence) gives CDR1 SEHNR and CDR2 FQNEAQ. The donors were 40 or so Caucasian individuals from Russia, aged roughly 6 to 100 years, who were systemically healthy. Each donor gave ten milliliters of peripheral blood, drawn into EDTA-treated Vacutainer tubes. Ficoll-Paque density-gradient centrifugation was used to isolate PBMCs, with at least 6 million per sample. Total RNA, at least 6 micrograms per sample, was extracted from PBMCs with Trizol reagent. The percentages of naive CD45RAhigh/CD27high T cells were determined by flow cytometry on a PBMC aliquot from every donor.

This clonotype was sampled from a man younger than 35 in good health. Sequenced sample: blood. The sequence is built from TRBV7-9 and TRBJ2-1, with TRBD2 identical over 7 junction bases. The J call is in doubt because the DNA end fits TRBJ2-7 better. The bases read TGTGCCAGCAGCTGGAGCGGGGAGGGTGATGAGCAGTACTTC. Protein translation: CASSWSGEGDEQYF.